This T cell receptor (beta chain) was identified during a study of response to subunit inactivated influenza vaccine. In this sample, this clonotype turned up a few times. The antigen is not known. One entry per CDR3 protein, called by TCRdb with MiXCR from the RT-PCR reads. This sample has about 780,000 distinct CDR3 sequences; approximately 18% occur once, and the top ten carry roughly 11%. Study outcomes and limitations: Authors suggested each seasonal influenza vaccination recruits few new T cells.

The V end lost 4 bases, the J end lost 2 bases, and 11 bases lay between the germline ends. This CDR3 is 14 amino acids long. Germline V gene lookup returns CDR1 SGHRS and CDR2 YFSETQ. This specimen was PBMCs from blood, taken 4 to 6 days after vaccination. This sequence was found in a man aged 45-60 years who received an inactivated influenza vaccine. The chain couples TRBV5-1 to TRBJ2-3; tentatively, D is TRBD1 (5 bases). In DNA, the CDR3 is TGCGCCAGCAGCCCGACAGATCCCACAGATACGCAGTATTTT. This codes for CASSPTDPTDTQYF. The variable domain in full, completed from reference TRBV5-1 and TRBJ2-3, reads KAGVTQTPRYLIKTRGQQVTLSCSPISGHRSVSWYQQTPGQGLQFLFEYFSETQRNKGNFPGRFSGRQFSNSRSEMNVSTLELGDSALYLCASSPTDPTDTQYFGPGTRLTVL.